This T cell receptor beta chain was captured by sequencing in a study of OX40 agonist ivuxolimab in advanced cancers. Study-wide context: Previous treatment with anti-PD-1, anti-PD-L1 or anti-CTLA-4 therapy was allowed; more than 35% had received some.

Germline CDR1 is LNHDA and CDR2 is SQIVND (reference sequence). This CDR3 is 15 amino acids long. Trimming took 7 bases from V and 4 from J; bases not matched to a gene: 11. The method was immunoSEQ multiplex PCR; TCRdb's version includes in-frame clones alone and lacks a portion of them. There are tens of thousands of clones in the sample; about 92% occur only once, and around 0.84% lies in the top ten. This material consisted of CD4+ or CD8+ T cells sorted from blood, taken in a trial of the OX40 agonist ivuxolimab. The source is an adult with an advanced solid tumor such as melanoma, head and neck, liver or kidney cancer. The chain uses TRBV19 and TRBJ2-5, with 8 nucleotides matching TRBD2. The CDR3 here is CASTLSAGVRETQYF. The CDR3 coding sequence is TGTGCCAGTACCCTCTCAGCGGGGGTGCGAGAGACCCAGTACTTC.